This T cell receptor beta chain emerged from a study of T cell clonotyping in hematopoietic cell transplantation. The table came from immunoSEQ multiplex PCR; TCRdb's copy has only in-frame clones and leaves some out. Among fewer than 4,500 clones listed, about 94% were seen once. Germline assignment: CDR1 MNHEY and CDR2 SMNVEV (reference sequence). Germline trimming cut 5 bases from V and 6 bases from J; bases unmatched to any gene: 5. The CDR3 has 15 residues. This clone was seen once. Source: peripheral blood mononuclear cells, taken 30 days after allogeneic stem cell transplant. The chain uses TRBV27 and TRBJ1-5; 12 positions match TRBD1. The source is a male patient aged 70 to 85 who had an allogeneic stem cell transplant from an unrelated donor, so T cells may come from the graft donor. Some clones in this sample may be carry-over from other donors' samples. The CDR3 region has the DNA TGTGCCAGCAGTAGGGGGACAGGGGGCCGTCAGCCCCAGCATTTT. It specifies CASSRGTGGRQPQHF.